This TCR beta chain is from a study of graft-versus-host responses after intestinal transplantation. This CDR3 contains 17 residues. Trimming pared 1 base from V and 5 bases from J, leaving 19 bases between. Germline loops: CDR1 SGHRS, CDR2 YFSETQ. Assay used: immunoSEQ multiplex PCR; TCRdb lists only in-frame clones, some missing. The sample consists of some 90,000 clones, roughly 91% of them appearing once. Points on this clone: What it binds is unknown.

The receptor was derived from a human donor who received an intestinal transplant. The source material was unstimulated CD8+ T cells sorted from spleen or lymph node cells, sampled before intestinal transplant. This sequence joins TRBV5-1 and TRBJ2-1; D might be TRBD2 (7 bases). The CDR3 nucleotides are TGCGCCAGCAGCTTGTCATCGCGGGGGCAAATAAACAATGAGCAGTTCTTC. The encoded protein is CASSLSSRGQINNEQFF.